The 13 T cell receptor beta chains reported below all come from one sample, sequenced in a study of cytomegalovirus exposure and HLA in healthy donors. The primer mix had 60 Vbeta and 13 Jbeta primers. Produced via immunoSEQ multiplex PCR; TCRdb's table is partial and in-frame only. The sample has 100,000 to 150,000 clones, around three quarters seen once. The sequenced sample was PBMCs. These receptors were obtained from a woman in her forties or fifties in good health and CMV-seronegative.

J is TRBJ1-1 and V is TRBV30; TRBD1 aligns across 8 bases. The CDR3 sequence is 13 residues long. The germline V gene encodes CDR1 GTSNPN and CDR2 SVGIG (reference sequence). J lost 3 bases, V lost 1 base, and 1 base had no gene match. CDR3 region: CAWSEQGDTEAFF. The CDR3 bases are TGTGCCTGGAGTGAACAGGGGGACACTGAAGCTTTCTTT.

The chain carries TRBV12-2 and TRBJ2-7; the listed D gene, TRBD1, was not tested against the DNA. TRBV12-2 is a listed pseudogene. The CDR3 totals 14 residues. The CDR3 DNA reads TGTGCAAGTCGCCTAAGGACAGGGTGGTACGAGCAGTACTTC. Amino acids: CASRLRTGWYEQYF.

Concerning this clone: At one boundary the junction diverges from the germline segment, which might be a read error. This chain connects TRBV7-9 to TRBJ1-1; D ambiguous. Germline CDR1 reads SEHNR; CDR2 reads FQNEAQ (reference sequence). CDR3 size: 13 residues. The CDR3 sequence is CSSSLGPLIPAFF. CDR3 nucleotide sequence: TGTTCCAGCAGCTTAGGGCCCTTAATTCCGGCTTTCTTT.

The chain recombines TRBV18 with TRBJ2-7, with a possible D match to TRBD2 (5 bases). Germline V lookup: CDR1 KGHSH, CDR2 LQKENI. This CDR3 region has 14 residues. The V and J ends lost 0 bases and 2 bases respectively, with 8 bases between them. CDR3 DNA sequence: TGTGCCAGCTCACCACCGGCGGGCACCTACGAGCAGTACTTC. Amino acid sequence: CASSPPAGTYEQYF.

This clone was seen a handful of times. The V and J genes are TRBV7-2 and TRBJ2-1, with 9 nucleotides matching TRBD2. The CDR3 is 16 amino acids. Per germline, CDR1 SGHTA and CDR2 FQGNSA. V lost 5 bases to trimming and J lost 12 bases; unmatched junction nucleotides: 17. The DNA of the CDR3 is TGTGCCAGCAGCCCTAACGTGGGACTAGCTCGCCCTAGGCAGTTCTTC. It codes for CASSPNVGLARPRQFF.

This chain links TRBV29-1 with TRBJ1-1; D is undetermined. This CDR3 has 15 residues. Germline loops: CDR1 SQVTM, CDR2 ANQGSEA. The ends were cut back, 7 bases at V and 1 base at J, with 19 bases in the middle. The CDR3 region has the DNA TGCAGCGCCCCCCGGCAGGCCCCGGAGAACACTGAAGCTTTCTTT. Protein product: CSAPRQAPENTEAFF.

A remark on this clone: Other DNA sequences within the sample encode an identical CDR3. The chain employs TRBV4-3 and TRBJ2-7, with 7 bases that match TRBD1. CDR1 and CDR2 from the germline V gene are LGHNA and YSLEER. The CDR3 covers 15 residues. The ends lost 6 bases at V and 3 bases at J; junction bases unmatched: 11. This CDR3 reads CASSFRQGISYEQYF. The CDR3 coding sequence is TGCGCCAGCAGTTTTCGACAGGGTATCAGCTACGAGCAGTACTTC.

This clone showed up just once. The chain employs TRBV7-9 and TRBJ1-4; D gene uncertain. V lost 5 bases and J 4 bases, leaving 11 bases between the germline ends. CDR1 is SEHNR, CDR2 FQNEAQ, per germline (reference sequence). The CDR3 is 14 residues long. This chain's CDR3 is CASSRGLVNEKLFF. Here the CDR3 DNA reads TGTGCCAGCAGCAGAGGTTTGGTTAATGAAAAACTGTTTTTT.

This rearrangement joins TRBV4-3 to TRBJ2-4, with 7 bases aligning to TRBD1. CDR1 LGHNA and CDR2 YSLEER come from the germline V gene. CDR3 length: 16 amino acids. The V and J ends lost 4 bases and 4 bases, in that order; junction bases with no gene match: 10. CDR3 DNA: TGCGCCAGCAGCCCCTCGTCCGGGACAGCTAAAAACATTCAGTACTTC. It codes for CASSPSSGTAKNIQYF.

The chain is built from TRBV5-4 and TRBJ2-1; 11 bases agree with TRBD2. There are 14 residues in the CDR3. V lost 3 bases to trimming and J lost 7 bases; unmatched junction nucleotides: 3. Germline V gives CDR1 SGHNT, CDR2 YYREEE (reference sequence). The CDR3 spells CASSWGTSGNEQFF. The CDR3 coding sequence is TGTGCCAGCAGCTGGGGGACTAGCGGTAATGAGCAGTTCTTC.

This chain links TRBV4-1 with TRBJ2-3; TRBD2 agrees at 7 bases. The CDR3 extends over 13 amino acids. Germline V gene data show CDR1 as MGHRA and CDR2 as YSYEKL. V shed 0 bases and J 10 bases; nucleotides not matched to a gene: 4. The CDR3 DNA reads TGCGCCAGCAGCCAAGAGGGGGGGGATCCGCAGTATTTT. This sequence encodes CASSQEGGDPQYF.

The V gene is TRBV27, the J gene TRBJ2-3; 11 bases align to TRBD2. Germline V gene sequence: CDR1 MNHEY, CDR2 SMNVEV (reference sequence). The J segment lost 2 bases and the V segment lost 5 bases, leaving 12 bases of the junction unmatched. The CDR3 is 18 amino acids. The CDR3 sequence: CASSRRVLAGGVTDTQYF. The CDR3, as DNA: TGTGCCAGCAGTCGCCGGGTGCTAGCGGGAGGAGTCACAGATACGCAGTATTTT.

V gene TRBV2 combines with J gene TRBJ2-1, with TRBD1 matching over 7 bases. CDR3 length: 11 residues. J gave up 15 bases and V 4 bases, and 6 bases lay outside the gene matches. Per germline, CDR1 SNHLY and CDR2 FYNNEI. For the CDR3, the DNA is TGTGCCAGCAGTGGGGGGACAGTGGGGTTCTTC. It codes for CASSGGTVGFF.